This T cell receptor beta chain was documented in a study of T cell responses to AZD1222 COVID-19 vaccine. With regard to this clone: Its antigen is currently unknown.

The germline V gene encodes CDR1 MNHEY and CDR2 SVGEGT. Losses at the gene ends were 5 bases for V and 6 bases for J; bases not matched to a gene: 11. This CDR3 has 15 residues. The study's findings and limits: Reportedly, nearly half the spike-specific TCRs target unmutated variant regions.

TCRdb's copy holds only in-frame clones and misses some; the assay was immunoSEQ multiplex PCR. The table shows more than 80,000 clones, with approximately 85% occurring only once. The sequencing here drew on peripheral blood, taken 28 days after the second AZD1222 dose. This clonotype was sampled from an adult who received the AZD1222 COVID-19 vaccine. The chain combines TRBV6-2 or TRBV6-3 with TRBJ2-7, with 9 bases lining up with TRBD2. The CDR3 region has the DNA TGTGCCAGCAGTGACGGGGCTAGCGGGACCTTCGAGCAGTACTTC. It is translated as CASSDGASGTFEQYF.